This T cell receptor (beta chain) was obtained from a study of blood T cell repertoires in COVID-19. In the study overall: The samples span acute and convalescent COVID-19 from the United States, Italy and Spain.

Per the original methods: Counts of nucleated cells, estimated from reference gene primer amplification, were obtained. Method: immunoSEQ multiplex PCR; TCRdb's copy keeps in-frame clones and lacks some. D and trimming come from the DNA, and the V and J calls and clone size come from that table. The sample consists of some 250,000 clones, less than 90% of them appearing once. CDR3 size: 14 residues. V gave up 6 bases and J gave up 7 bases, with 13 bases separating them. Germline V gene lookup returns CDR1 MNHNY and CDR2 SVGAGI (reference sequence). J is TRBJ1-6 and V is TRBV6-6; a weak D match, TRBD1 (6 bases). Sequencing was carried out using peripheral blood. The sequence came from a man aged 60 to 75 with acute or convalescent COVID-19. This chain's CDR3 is CASRAQGINSPLHF. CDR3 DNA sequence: TGTGCCAGCAGGGCACAGGGAATCAATTCACCCCTCCACTTT.